This TCR beta chain was documented in a study of molecular identifiers for immune sequencing clone quantification. Study-level background: In replicates, the authors split RNA from roughly 18,000 or 92,000 naive CD8 cells five ways and sequenced four.

This clonotype was observed at least ten times. Antigen unknown. The CDR3 covers 14 residues. The V gene lost 7 bases and the J gene lost 6 bases, with 18 bases spanning the gap. The germline CDR1 and CDR2 sequences are SQVTM and ANQGSEA. Findings and caveats of the study: Among about a million naive cells, spiked Jurkat TCR RNA from a single cell was reportedly detectable. Identical barcode-sharing TCR molecules could lead to underestimated sizes for highly expanded clones.

Each CDR3 protein is one row after TCRdb ran MiXCR on the PCR reads. This table holds under 600,000 distinct CDR3 sequences, about 25% found once. Libraries from naive CD8 cells were generated from approximately 20,000 to 1,000,000 sorted cells (with 10%, 30% or 50% RNA). The rearrangement links TRBV29-1 to TRBJ2-2, with D unclear. The sequencing input was naive CD8+ T cells from blood, with Jurkat cell RNA spiked in. Sample subset: FACS-sorted CD8+CD4-CCR7+CD45RA+ naive T cells. This TCR derives from a human donor in good health. Some libraries in this study had Jurkat cell RNA spiked in. The CDR3 coding sequence is TGCAGCGCCCACCGTCGGCGGACGGCCGGGGAGCTGTTTTTT. Amino acids: CSAHRRRTAGELFF.